This T cell receptor beta chain was identified in a study of Graves' ophthalmopathy and Graves' hyperthyroidism. This clonotype was seen a few times. Its antigen is still unknown. Moderate-to-severe activity, CAS ≥3, NOSPECS ≥4 and a duration under 3 months were seen in donors with ophthalmopathy. Orbital computed tomography, together with clinical symptoms, serum thyroxine, TRAb and thyroid ultrasound, was used for diagnosis. The PBMC fraction was derived from 10 ml of fresh peripheral blood. Transcripts of RNA were the source for amplifying TCR beta CDR3 regions. First-round RT-PCR relied on HTBI primers, and a second-round multiplex PCR came next. One entry per CDR3 protein, called by TCRdb with MiXCR from the multiplex PCR reads. The profile shows hundreds of thousands of distinct CDR3 sequences, 40% of them singletons. This CDR3 has 15 residues. Germline values: CDR1 SGHRS, CDR2 YFSETQ. V lost 3 bases and J lost 5; bases outside the gene matches: 7.

Notes on the study in general: Progression of ophthalmopathy was predicted by the model with roughly 71% sensitivity and just over 72% specificity.

This chain connects TRBV5-1 to TRBJ1-2, with 10 bases aligning to TRBD1. This TCR was recovered from an adult man with Graves' ophthalmopathy. Input material: peripheral blood. DNA for the CDR3: TGCGCCAGCAGCTCGTGGGACAGGGGCGAGTATGGCTACACCTTC. Translating it yields CASSSWDRGEYGYTF.